Below, one TCR beta chain is given with its context. Antigen unknown. The source of the sample is a study of T cell responses to AZD1222 COVID-19 vaccine. TCRdb's table, derived via immunoSEQ multiplex PCR, lists solely in-frame clones and lacks some. The sample has around 140,000 clones, 92% seen once. General study results and limits: Donors were chiefly white British, with a greater number of females, and clonal diversity was perhaps underestimated.

The CDR3 consists of 16 residues. Looked up from germline, CDR1 is PRHDT and CDR2 is FYEKMQ (reference sequence). Trimming took off 1 base at V and 8 bases at J, with 18 bases between the two ends. The sample consisted of peripheral blood, taken 28 days after the second AZD1222 dose. This rearrangement joins TRBV13 to TRBJ2-1, with D perhaps matching TRBD1 (6 bases). This receptor was taken from an adult who received the AZD1222 COVID-19 vaccine. CDR3 amino acids: CASSLEWGQGSDEQFF. DNA for the CDR3: TGTGCCAGCAGCTTAGAATGGGGGCAGGGGTCGGATGAGCAGTTCTTC.